This is a list of T cell receptor beta chains from one sample in a study of blood T cell repertoires in COVID-19. Clones were read by immunoSEQ multiplex PCR, and TCRdb kept only the in-frame ones, dropping some. Here the sample spans roughly 140,000 clones, under 85% being singletons. The source material was PBMCs or T cells enriched from blood (not recorded which). These receptors originate from a young woman who had been exposed to COVID-19. Each CDR3 is given with its conserved first and last residue. The order of the fields is clone size, D gene, CDR3 length, V gene, J gene, CDR3 DNA, CDR3 protein. The D gene is left open where the match is weak. Size tells how often a clone was seen (once, few, many) or the class of an expanded clone, and some rows leave it out.

clone_size: -; d_call: TRBD2; cdr3_length: 16; v_call: TRBV27; j_call: TRBJ2-1; cdr3_nt: TGTGCCAGCAGTATAAGGACTAGCGGGATCTACAATGAGCAGTTCTTC; cdr3_aa: CASSIRTSGIYNEQFF
clone_size: -; d_call: -; cdr3_length: 13; v_call: TRBV12-3/TRBV12-4; j_call: TRBJ1-6; cdr3_nt: TGTGCCAGTCGTGCACAGGGCCTAGATTACCTCCACTTT; cdr3_aa: CASRAQGLDYLHF
clone_size: -; d_call: TRBD1; cdr3_length: 14; v_call: TRBV10-3; j_call: TRBJ1-2; cdr3_nt: TGTGCCATCATGCGGACAGGGGGTTTCGGCGGCTACACCTTC; cdr3_aa: CAIMRTGGFGGYTF
clone_size: -; d_call: TRBD1; cdr3_length: 15; v_call: TRBV9; j_call: TRBJ1-4; cdr3_nt: TGTGCCAGCAGCGTAGCCCCGACAGGGGACGAAAAACTGTTTTTT; cdr3_aa: CASSVAPTGDEKLFF
clone_size: -; d_call: -; cdr3_length: 16; v_call: TRBV27; j_call: TRBJ1-2; cdr3_nt: TGTGCCAGCAGTCCCCAATCACGGACAGCATACTATGGCTACACCTTC; cdr3_aa: CASSPQSRTAYYGYTF
clone_size: -; d_call: TRBD2; cdr3_length: 15; v_call: TRBV6-5; j_call: TRBJ2-2; cdr3_nt: TGTGCCAGCAGACAACTAGCGGGATCCACCGGGGAGCTGTTTTTT; cdr3_aa: CASRQLAGSTGELFF
clone_size: -; d_call: -; cdr3_length: 13; v_call: TRBV7-3; j_call: TRBJ2-7; cdr3_nt: TGTGCCAGCAGCACCGGGGTTTTCTACGAGCAGTACTTC; cdr3_aa: CASSTGVFYEQYF
clone_size: -; d_call: TRBD2; cdr3_length: 14; v_call: TRBV13; j_call: TRBJ2-7; cdr3_nt: TGTGCCAGCAGGTGGTCTAGCGGGAGCTACGAGCAGTACTTC; cdr3_aa: CASRWSSGSYEQYF
clone_size: -; d_call: -; cdr3_length: 13; v_call: TRBV28; j_call: TRBJ1-5; cdr3_nt: TGTGCCAGCACTCCATGGAAGGGAGAGTCCCAGCATTTT; cdr3_aa: CASTPWKGESQHF
clone_size: -; d_call: -; cdr3_length: 13; v_call: TRBV5-1; j_call: TRBJ1-1; cdr3_nt: TGCGCCAGCAGCCCCCTCGGGGTCACTGAAGCTTTCTTT; cdr3_aa: CASSPLGVTEAFF
clone_size: -; d_call: -; cdr3_length: 17; v_call: TRBV27; j_call: TRBJ1-1; cdr3_nt: TGTGCCAGCAGTTTGATCCCCACAGGGCTGGGGTTCACTGAAGCTTTCTTT; cdr3_aa: CASSLIPTGLGFTEAFF
clone_size: -; d_call: TRBD1; cdr3_length: 15; v_call: TRBV7-7; j_call: TRBJ2-7; cdr3_nt: TGTGCCAGCAGCTTAGCCCAGGGGGTTTCCTACGAGCAGTACTTC; cdr3_aa: CASSLAQGVSYEQYF
clone_size: -; d_call: TRBD1; cdr3_length: 15; v_call: TRBV5-1; j_call: TRBJ1-1; cdr3_nt: TGCGCCAGCAGCAAGGAACAGGGGGCCCGATTTGAAGCTTTCTTT; cdr3_aa: CASSKEQGARFEAFF
clone_size: -; d_call: TRBD1; cdr3_length: 13; v_call: TRBV5-4; j_call: TRBJ2-7; cdr3_nt: TGTGCCAGCAGCGGGGGACAGGGCTACGAGCAGTACTTC; cdr3_aa: CASSGGQGYEQYF
clone_size: -; d_call: TRBD1; cdr3_length: 16; v_call: TRBV7-7; j_call: TRBJ2-5; cdr3_nt: TGTGCCAGCAGCTTGGGGACAGGGGCCGTCGGGAAGACCCAGTACTTC; cdr3_aa: CASSLGTGAVGKTQYF
clone_size: -; d_call: -; cdr3_length: 16; v_call: TRBV5-1; j_call: TRBJ1-2; cdr3_nt: TGCGCCAGCAGCCCCCTCGCGGGGGCTGATGGCTATGGCTACACCTTC; cdr3_aa: CASSPLAGADGYGYTF
clone_size: few; d_call: -; cdr3_length: 16; v_call: TRBV2; j_call: TRBJ2-2; cdr3_nt: TGTGCCAGCAGTGTCGCAAGCGGAAGAGGAACCGGGGAGCTGTTTTTT; cdr3_aa: CASSVASGRGTGELFF
clone_size: -; d_call: TRBD1; cdr3_length: 15; v_call: TRBV4-2; j_call: TRBJ1-3; cdr3_nt: TGTGCCAGCAGCCAAGACAGGGGGCCTGGAAACACCATATATTTT; cdr3_aa: CASSQDRGPGNTIYF
clone_size: -; d_call: TRBD1; cdr3_length: 13; v_call: TRBV19; j_call: TRBJ1-2; cdr3_nt: TGTGCCAGTAGAAACAGGGGTGCCTATGGCTACACCTTC; cdr3_aa: CASRNRGAYGYTF
clone_size: -; d_call: TRBD2; cdr3_length: 15; v_call: TRBV2; j_call: TRBJ2-5; cdr3_nt: TGTGCCAGCAGTGAAGTGGGGAGGGGCTCTGGGTCCCAGTACTTC; cdr3_aa: CASSEVGRGSGSQYF
clone_size: -; d_call: TRBD2; cdr3_length: 13; v_call: TRBV19; j_call: TRBJ2-7; cdr3_nt: TGTGCCAGTAGTGTCGGACTAGCGGTCGAGCAGTACTTC; cdr3_aa: CASSVGLAVEQYF
clone_size: -; d_call: TRBD2; cdr3_length: 15; v_call: TRBV9; j_call: TRBJ2-5; cdr3_nt: TGTGCCAGCAGCGTAGCGGCGGGAGGGCCGGAGACCCAGTACTTC; cdr3_aa: CASSVAAGGPETQYF
clone_size: -; d_call: -; cdr3_length: 12; v_call: TRBV13; j_call: TRBJ1-2; cdr3_nt: TGTGCCAGCAGCTTAAGGACATATGGCTACACCTTC; cdr3_aa: CASSLRTYGYTF
clone_size: -; d_call: TRBD1; cdr3_length: 15; v_call: TRBV5-8; j_call: TRBJ1-2; cdr3_nt: TGTGCCAGCAGCGCGACAGGGCAGGGGAACTATGGCTACACCTTC; cdr3_aa: CASSATGQGNYGYTF
clone_size: -; d_call: -; cdr3_length: 18; v_call: TRBV15; j_call: TRBJ2-5; cdr3_nt: TGTGCCACCAGCAGAGCGTTGGGCGTGGGACAAAGTCAAGAGACCCAGTACTTC; cdr3_aa: CATSRALGVGQSQETQYF
clone_size: -; d_call: -; cdr3_length: 13; v_call: TRBV28; j_call: TRBJ1-2; cdr3_nt: TGTGCCAGCAGTGATGGGGGGAGGTATGGCTACACCTTC; cdr3_aa: CASSDGGRYGYTF
clone_size: few; d_call: TRBD2; cdr3_length: 19; v_call: TRBV10-1; j_call: TRBJ2-7; cdr3_nt: TGCGCCAGCAGTAGGATGGGACTAGCGGGAGGGAAAAGCTCCTACGAGCAGTACTTC; cdr3_aa: CASSRMGLAGGKSSYEQYF
clone_size: -; d_call: TRBD2; cdr3_length: 15; v_call: TRBV27; j_call: TRBJ2-7; cdr3_nt: TGTGCCAGCACGCCATCACGGCTAGCGGGAGGTCTGCAGTACTTC; cdr3_aa: CASTPSRLAGGLQYF
clone_size: -; d_call: TRBD2; cdr3_length: 18; v_call: TRBV7-2; j_call: TRBJ2-7; cdr3_nt: TGTGCCAGCAGCGCCAGGGCGGGAGGGCCTATCATGTCCTACGAGCAGTACTTC; cdr3_aa: CASSARAGGPIMSYEQYF
clone_size: -; d_call: TRBD2; cdr3_length: 19; v_call: TRBV24-1; j_call: TRBJ2-3; cdr3_nt: TGTGCCACCAGTGATTTGCATGGGACTAGCGGGAGACCCACAGATACGCAGTATTTT; cdr3_aa: CATSDLHGTSGRPTDTQYF
clone_size: -; d_call: -; cdr3_length: 12; v_call: TRBV28; j_call: TRBJ1-1; cdr3_nt: TGTGCCACCACAGTCTCGAGAGCTGAAGCTTTCTTT; cdr3_aa: CATTVSRAEAFF
clone_size: -; d_call: -; cdr3_length: 15; v_call: TRBV7-9; j_call: TRBJ1-6; cdr3_nt: TGTGCCAGCAGCTTAAGCGCGGGCTATAATTCACCCCTCCACTTT; cdr3_aa: CASSLSAGYNSPLHF
clone_size: -; d_call: TRBD2; cdr3_length: 15; v_call: TRBV5-1; j_call: TRBJ2-1; cdr3_nt: TGCGCCAGCAGACCCGGGACTAGGGGTAACGATGAGCAGTTCTTC; cdr3_aa: CASRPGTRGNDEQFF
clone_size: few; d_call: -; cdr3_length: 18; v_call: TRBV21-1; j_call: TRBJ2-1; cdr3_nt: TGTGCCAGCAGCAAAAAGGGGCTGAGCGGGAGCTCCTACAATGAGCAGTTCTTC; cdr3_aa: CASSKKGLSGSSYNEQFF
clone_size: -; d_call: -; cdr3_length: 14; v_call: TRBV19; j_call: TRBJ2-3; cdr3_nt: TGTGCCAGTAGTGTGGGGGCTTTCACAGATACGCAGTATTTT; cdr3_aa: CASSVGAFTDTQYF
clone_size: once; d_call: -; cdr3_length: 16; v_call: TRBV27; j_call: TRBJ1-6; cdr3_nt: TGTGCCAGCAGTTTAACGCGAATGCCCCCGAATTCACCCCTCCACTTT; cdr3_aa: CASSLTRMPPNSPLHF
clone_size: -; d_call: TRBD2; cdr3_length: 15; v_call: TRBV6-4; j_call: TRBJ2-3; cdr3_nt: TGTGCCAGCAGTCGGGAATCAGGGGGACTAGCCCCCCAGTATTTT; cdr3_aa: CASSRESGGLAPQYF
clone_size: once; d_call: TRBD1; cdr3_length: 15; v_call: TRBV13; j_call: TRBJ1-1; cdr3_nt: TGTGCCAGCAGCTCATATAACAGGGGGAACACTGAAGCTTTCTTT; cdr3_aa: CASSSYNRGNTEAFF
clone_size: -; d_call: -; cdr3_length: 14; v_call: TRBV19; j_call: TRBJ2-7; cdr3_nt: TGTGCCAGTAGTATTGGCAGGGTGGTGGACGAGCAGTACTTC; cdr3_aa: CASSIGRVVDEQYF
clone_size: -; d_call: -; cdr3_length: 14; v_call: TRBV11-3; j_call: TRBJ1-1; cdr3_nt: TGTGCCAGCAGCCCTTTGGGGCCGAACACTGAAGCTTTCTTT; cdr3_aa: CASSPLGPNTEAFF
clone_size: -; d_call: -; cdr3_length: 15; v_call: TRBV9; j_call: TRBJ2-7; cdr3_nt: TGTGCCAGCAGCGTAGAGGGGCGGACGGCCTACGAGCAGTACTTC; cdr3_aa: CASSVEGRTAYEQYF
clone_size: -; d_call: TRBD1; cdr3_length: 14; v_call: TRBV7-2; j_call: TRBJ2-7; cdr3_nt: TGTGCCAGCAGCTTGGGACAGGGTTCTGGCGAGCAGTACTTC; cdr3_aa: CASSLGQGSGEQYF